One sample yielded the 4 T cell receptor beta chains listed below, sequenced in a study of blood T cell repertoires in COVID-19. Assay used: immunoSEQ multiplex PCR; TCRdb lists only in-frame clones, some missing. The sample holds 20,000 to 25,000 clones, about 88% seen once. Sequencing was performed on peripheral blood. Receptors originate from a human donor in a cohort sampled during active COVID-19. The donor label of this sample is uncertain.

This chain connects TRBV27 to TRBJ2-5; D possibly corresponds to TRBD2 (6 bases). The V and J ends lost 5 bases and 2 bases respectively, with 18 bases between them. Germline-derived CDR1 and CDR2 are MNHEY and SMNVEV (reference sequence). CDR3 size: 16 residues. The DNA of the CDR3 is TGTGCCAGCAGTGTACGCGGTGGGAGGTTGCAAGAGACCCAGTACTTC. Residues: CASSVRGGRLQETQYF.

Here the CDR3 reads CATKGTSGRGTGELFF. The DNA for the CDR3 is TGTGCCACGAAAGGGACTAGCGGGAGGGGAACCGGGGAGCTGTTTTTT. J is TRBJ2-2 and V is TRBV10-3; 16 bases fit TRBD2. V was pared by 10 bases and J by 5 bases, with 7 bases of the junction left unmatched. There are 16 residues in the CDR3. In germline, CDR1 is ENHRY, CDR2 SYGVKD.

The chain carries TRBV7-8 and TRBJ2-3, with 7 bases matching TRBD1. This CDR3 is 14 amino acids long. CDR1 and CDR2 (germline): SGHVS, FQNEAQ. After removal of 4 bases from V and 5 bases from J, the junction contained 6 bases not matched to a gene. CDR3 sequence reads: CASSYQGVRDTQYF. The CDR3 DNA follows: TGTGCCAGCAGCTATCAGGGGGTGCGAGATACGCAGTATTTT.

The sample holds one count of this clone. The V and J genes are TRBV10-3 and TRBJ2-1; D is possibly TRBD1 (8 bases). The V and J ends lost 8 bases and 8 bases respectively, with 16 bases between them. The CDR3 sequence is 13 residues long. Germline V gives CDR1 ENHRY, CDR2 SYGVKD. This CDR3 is CAIGRGQVDEQFF. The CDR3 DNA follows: TGTGCCATCGGGAGGGGACAGGTCGATGAGCAGTTCTTC.